A few counts support the clone carrying this T cell receptor (beta chain). Antigen specificity is unknown. Both iRepertoire HTBI primers and Arm-PCR of CDR3 regions were used to build the TCR beta libraries. TCRdb fed the multiplex PCR reads into MiXCR, producing one record per CDR3 protein. The sample records roughly 400,000 distinct CDR3 sequences, approximately 22% being singletons. The data stem from a study of regulatory T cells in long-lasting Graves disease. Sample time point: persistent/refractory GD, antithyroid drugs over 5 years with positive TRAb. Extracted RNA from PBMCs served as the source of the TCR library. Study results and limitations: Shared public clonotypes totalled 2,741 in persistent patients, compared with about 970 in new patients. Favored gene segments in persistent disease were TRBV28, TRBJ1-2 and TRBJ2-5.

V was clipped by 2 bases and J by 0 bases, with 17 bases between them. The CDR3 runs 17 residues. Germline V gives CDR1 GTSNPN, CDR2 SVGIG (reference sequence). Specimen: peripheral blood mononuclear cells (PBMCs), collected when the disease was refractory, from a patient treated with antithyroid drugs. The chain is built from TRBV30 and TRBJ1-3; maybe TRBD1 (6 bases). The source of this sequence is a female donor with Graves disease. The CDR3 reads CAWSRLGQSLSGNTIYF. As DNA, the CDR3 is TGTGCCTGGAGTAGGTTAGGACAGTCCCTCTCTGGAAACACCATATATTTT.